This T cell receptor beta chain appears in the sequencing data of a study of T cells after yellow fever vaccination. Findings of the study overall: Weaker in magnitude, the secondary response showed a faster peak on day 5 versus 15.

UMIs were added to TCR cDNA along with a universal primer site when it was made by 5'RACE template switching. TCRdb reprocessed the 5' RACE reads with MiXCR, giving one entry per CDR3 protein. The sample carries some 600,000 distinct CDR3 sequences, roughly 12% recorded once. On this clonotype itself: The antigen is undetermined.

The CDR3 extends over 16 amino acids. Germline lookup yields CDR1 DFQATT and CDR2 SNEGSKA (reference sequence). V trimming: 6 bases; J trimming: 4 bases; junction bases outside the gene matches: 14. The sequences come from PBMCs, collected on the day of the yellow fever booster vaccination. The chain couples TRBV20-1 to TRBJ2-7; 11 bases align to TRBD2. The sequence was collected from a man aged 25 to 40 who received the YFV17D yellow fever vaccine. CDR3 in amino acids: CSAGGIPGLADYEQYF. In DNA form, the CDR3 reads TGCAGTGCGGGAGGGATACCGGGACTAGCGGATTACGAGCAGTACTTC.